This passage covers 19 T cell receptor beta chains from one sample sequenced in a study of early T cells in non-severe SARS-CoV-2 infection. TCRdb called the 5' RACE reads again in MiXCR, with one record for every CDR3 protein. The sample consists of some 38,000 distinct CDR3 sequences, 3.5% to 4% of them appearing once. Sequencing input: whole blood. Source of these receptors: an adult who was a healthcare worker with PCR-confirmed SARS-CoV-2 infection or an uninfected control (not recorded which).

The genes are TRBV20-1 and TRBJ1-3; the D is unclear. CDR3 size: 15 residues. CDR1 and CDR2 from the germline V gene are DFQATT and SNEGSKA (reference sequence). Trimming left V 1 base short and J 0 bases short, with 10 bases between. CDR3 loop: CSARVGQPSGNTIYF. CDR3 sequence (DNA): TGCAGTGCTAGAGTAGGGCAACCCTCTGGAAACACCATATATTTT.

This clonotype occurred a few times. This chain joins TRBV6-6 and TRBJ2-7, with TRBD1 identical over 7 bases. CDR1 is MNHNY, CDR2 SVGAGI, per germline (reference sequence). The CDR3 extends over 14 amino acids. The V segment lost 4 bases and the J segment 1 base; nucleotides outside the gene matches: 4. The DNA for the CDR3 is TGTGCCAGCAGTTCGATGGGACAGTCCTACGAGCAGTACTTC. Translation: CASSSMGQSYEQYF.

In its sample, this clonotype was seen many times. The V and J genes are TRBV6-1 and TRBJ2-7; unclear D gene. CDR1 and CDR2 from the germline V gene are MNHNS and SASEGT. V lost 4 bases, J lost 1 base, and 11 bases lay in between. This CDR3 region has 14 residues. The CDR3 is CASSGGYGSYEQYV. CDR3 coding DNA: TGTGCCAGCAGTGGTGGGTATGGGTCCTACGAGCAGTACGTC.

This clonotype came up many times. V usage is TRBV4-1 and J usage is TRBJ2-1; tentatively, D is TRBD1 (5 bases). The CDR3 sequence is 14 residues long. The V gene's germline CDR1 is MGHRA and CDR2 YSYEKL. V shed 4 bases and J shed 7 bases, with 14 bases lying between them. The CDR3 protein is CASSPRTPANEQFF. CDR3 coding DNA: TGCGCCAGCAGCCCACGGACACCCGCTAATGAGCAGTTCTTC.

This clonotype was detected ten times or more. V usage is TRBV14 and J usage is TRBJ2-1; 8 bases fit TRBD2. The V segment lost 4 bases and the J segment 5 bases; nucleotides outside the gene matches: 7. The CDR3 extends over 15 amino acids. Germline CDR1 is SGHDN and CDR2 is FVKESK. CDR3: CASSRARAGDNEQFF. CDR3 in DNA: TGTGCCAGCAGCCGAGCGAGAGCGGGGGACAATGAGCAGTTCTTC.

This clonotype was seen ten or more times. The chain has TRBV6-2 or TRBV6-3 and TRBJ2-7, with 11 bases fitting TRBD1. V shed 10 bases and J 2 bases; nucleotides not matched to a gene: 7. Per germline, CDR1 MNHEY and CDR2 SVGEGT. This CDR3 is built from 14 residues. CDR3 in amino acids: CATARTGGPYEQYV. The CDR3 DNA sequence: TGTGCCACCGCACGGACAGGGGGCCCCTACGAGCAGTACGTC.

This clonotype was counted ten times or more. The chain is built from TRBV29-1 and TRBJ2-1, with 10 bases lining up with TRBD1. V was clipped by 7 bases and J by 5 bases; unmatched bases: 11. Germline V lookup: CDR1 SQVTM, CDR2 ANQGSEA. The CDR3 is made up of 15 amino acids. CDR3 nucleotides: TGCAGCGGCGGACCGGGACAGGGGTTCAACAATGAGCAGTTCTTC. Translating gives CSGGPGQGFNNEQFF.

This clonotype has at least ten counts. V gene TRBV12-3 or TRBV12-4 combines with J gene TRBJ2-2; TRBD1 or TRBD2 may be the D gene (5 bases each). The CDR3 contains 14 residues. Between the trimmed V and J ends, which lost 3 bases and 3 bases, there was a span of 8 bases. The DNA for the CDR3 is TGTGCCAGCAGTTTCCGGGGCGACACCGGGGAGCTGTTTTTT. Its protein is CASSFRGDTGELFF.

The V gene is TRBV7-9, the J gene TRBJ2-7, with D unclear. V was shortened by 3 bases and J by 5 bases, with 14 bases between the two germline ends. CDR3 length: 14 amino acids. Germline CDR1 is SEHNR and CDR2 is FQNEAQ (reference sequence). The CDR3 reads CASSFDLQTDEQYF. CDR3 in DNA: TGTGCCAGCAGCTTCGACCTCCAGACGGACGAGCAGTACTTC.

This clonotype was seen a handful of times. The rearrangement joins TRBV6-5 to TRBJ2-2; D may be TRBD2 (6 bases). CDR3 length: 16 residues. Between the trimmed V and J ends, which lost 2 bases and 0 bases, there was a span of 10 bases. CDR1 and CDR2 from the germline V gene are MNHEY and SVGAGI. The CDR3 DNA is TGTGCCAGCAGTTACGTGGGAGGAACGAACACCGGGGAGCTGTTTTTT. Translating it yields CASSYVGGTNTGELFF.

The rearrangement links TRBV6-5 to TRBJ2-2; a possible D gene is TRBD2 (7 bases). With 2 bases removed from V and 3 bases from J, the gap between germline ends came to 19 bases. This CDR3 has 18 residues. CDR1 is MNHEY and CDR2 is SVGAGI in the germline V gene. The CDR3 DNA reads TGTGCCAGCAGTTACGCCAACTCAGGGGCGGGGGACACCGGGGAGCTGTTTTTT. This codes for CASSYANSGAGDTGELFF.

In its sample, this clonotype was seen many times. J is TRBJ2-1 and V is TRBV29-1, with D tentatively TRBD1 or TRBD2 (5 bases each). The CDR3 is made up of 15 amino acids. V was clipped by 3 bases and J by 7 bases, with 19 bases between them. Germline CDR1 is SQVTM and CDR2 is ANQGSEA. CDR3 bases: TGCAGCGTTGACCCCGGGACCCAGCTCGGGAATGAGCAGTTCTTC. Amino acid sequence: CSVDPGTQLGNEQFF.

Many counts were recorded for this clonotype. This chain links TRBV12-3 or TRBV12-4 with TRBJ1-4; D gene unclear. Trimming shortened V by 5 bases and J by 4 bases, and 8 bases separated the two germline ends. This CDR3 is built from 13 residues. As DNA, the CDR3 is TGTGCCAGCAGTGCGGACGGTAATGAAAAACTGTTTTTT. Translated: CASSADGNEKLFF.

This clonotype has at least ten counts. J is TRBJ2-7 and V is TRBV6-2 or TRBV6-3; tentative D call: TRBD1 (6 bases). Trimming cost V 2 bases and J 0 bases, with 8 bases left between them. From germline, CDR1 is MNHEY and CDR2 SVGEGT. The CDR3 runs 14 residues. Written as DNA, the CDR3 is TGTGCCAGCAGTTACCAGGACAGCTCCTACGAGCAGTACGTC. The encoded protein is CASSYQDSSYEQYV.

Many counts were recorded for this clonotype. The chain recombines TRBV5-5 with TRBJ2-1; D not certain. The V gene's germline CDR1 is SGHKS and CDR2 YYEKEE (reference sequence). There are 15 residues in the CDR3. V was trimmed by 3 bases and J by 5 bases, leaving 15 bases between them. The DNA of the CDR3 is TGTGCCAGCAGCTCACCTAGGACGTTAAACAATGAGCAGTTCTTC. Amino acid sequence: CASSSPRTLNNEQFF. The variable domain in full, completed from reference TRBV5-5 and TRBJ2-1, reads DAGVTQSPTHLIKTRGQQVTLRCSPISGHKSVSWYQQVLGQGPQFIFQYYEKEERGRGNFPDRFSARQFPNYSSELNVNALLLGDSALYLCASSSPRTLNNEQFFGPGTRLTVL.

This clonotype was seen many times. The rearrangement uses TRBV20-1 and TRBJ1-5, with a tentative D call TRBD1 (6 bases). The V gene lost 6 bases and the J gene lost 5 bases, with 23 bases spanning the gap. Germline CDR1 reads DFQATT; CDR2 reads SNEGSKA (reference sequence). CDR3 length equals 16 residues. Here the CDR3 reads CSAPALGGGIYQPQHF. The CDR3 region has the DNA TGCAGTGCACCCGCATTGGGAGGGGGGATTTATCAGCCCCAGCATTTT.

At least ten counts were recorded for this clonotype. The V and J genes are TRBV2 and TRBJ2-1, with no clear D. The CDR3 is made up of 11 amino acids. V lost 7 bases and J 8 bases, leaving 9 bases between the germline ends. Germline V gene lookup returns CDR1 SNHLY and CDR2 FYNNEI. As DNA, the CDR3 is TGTGCCAGCAAGATCAGCTATGAGCAGTTCTTC. It encodes CASKISYEQFF.

A word on this clonotype: This may arise from a read error, as a much more abundant clone is one base away. The rearrangement uses TRBV27 and TRBJ1-2, with TRBD1 as a possible D gene (5 bases). The V gene's germline CDR1 is MNHEY and CDR2 SMNVEV (reference sequence). The V and J ends lost 4 bases and 9 bases respectively, with 21 bases between them. The CDR3 contains 15 residues. In DNA form, the CDR3 reads TGTGCCAGCAGTTATCGCGGGCAGGGAGACGGTAGCTACACCTTC. This encodes CASSYRGQGDGSYTF.

In its sample, this clonotype was seen many times. The V gene is TRBV29-1, the J gene TRBJ2-2; no firm D call. V lost 0 bases and J lost 4, with 18 bases in between. CDR1 and CDR2 (germline): SQVTM, ANQGSEA. The CDR3 spans 17 residues. The CDR3 sequence: CSVEDRINHRATGELFF. The CDR3 DNA sequence: TGCAGCGTTGAAGATCGGATAAACCACCGGGCCACCGGGGAGCTGTTTTTT.